This T cell receptor beta chain stems from a study of T cell responses to AZD1222 COVID-19 vaccine. Findings and caveats of the study: Possibly, clonal diversity was underestimated; donors were largely white British and included more females. Vaccine-associated CD4 TCRs ranged over spike, dominating at 160-218 and 743-854.

Sequencing used immunoSEQ multiplex PCR; TCRdb keeps in-frame clones, though not all of them. The sample shows approximately 60,000 clones, around 75% of them seen only once. J was trimmed by 0 bases and V by 5 bases; bases with no gene match: 4. Germline V gives CDR1 MNHEY, CDR2 SVGEGT. CDR3 length: 14 residues. This clone is termed medium-sized. Its cognate antigen is unknown. The TCR was taken from an adult in good health. The starting material was peripheral blood, obtained on day 0 of AZD1222 vaccination. The rearrangement uses TRBV6-2 or TRBV6-3 and TRBJ2-7; 7 bases map to TRBD2. This CDR3 is CASSARLASYEQYF. CDR3 nucleotide sequence: TGTGCCAGCAGTGCCCGACTAGCCTCCTACGAGCAGTACTTC.